This T cell receptor (beta chain) was found in a study of shared clonotypes between healthy human individuals (dated by TCRdb to the early 2020s). Some background on the complete study: The cohort included three men and a couple of women between 18 and 49 years of age. Each donor's leukapheresis produced roughly between about 0.9 and 9.5 billion PBMCs. Libraries were prepared and TCR repertoires were sequenced by different laboratories using diverse techniques, in order to increase sequencing depth and limit assay-specific biases. The study deeply sequenced blood TCR repertoires of five healthy adults to estimate repertoire size and the extent of clonotype sharing between individuals. Per donor, three plates each were used for CD4 naive and CD4 memory, two for CD8 naive, and one for CD8 memory. Overall results and qualifications from the work: Pairwise subsampling led to the expectation that sequencing depth would affect the degree of clonotype sharing among donors. Across four donors, about 5.2% of naive CD4, roughly 3.8% of naive CD8, roughly 2.3% of memory CD4, and over 0.35% of memory CD8 clonotypes were shared. Incomplete sequencing was indicated by rarefaction of sorted-subset datasets, despite the large sequencing depth. Sampling was restricted to blood, and TCR repertoires in tissues likely differ from the TCR repertoires found in blood. The small number of donors limited the genetic and exposure-history diversity represented. Naive subsets generally had larger estimated clonotype richness than memory subsets. Compared with non-shared clonotypes, clonotypes shared by all four sorted-subset donors had higher generation probabilities.

TCR CDR3 regions were amplified from genomic DNA by multiplex PCR using the deep immunoSEQ assay. For each cell subset, the extracted genomic DNA was distributed evenly across all wells of several immunoSEQ 96-well plates, and each plate served as one replicate. For sorted subsets, approximately 200 ng of genomic DNA, equivalent to some 30,000 T cell genomes, went into each replicate PCR. Purified libraries were quantified with a Qubit 3.0 fluorometer, sized on a Bioanalyzer 2100, and re-quantified with the KAPA Library Quantification kit. Every immunoSEQ 96-well plate was sequenced on a dedicated single-read 150-cycle Illumina NextSeq 550 flow cell. The published analysis was carried out like this. Because the immunoSEQ output held only junctional sequences and lacked quality scores, the filtering could not match the filtering applied to full-length reads. Sequences were annotated with PyIR, a Python wrapper for IgBLAST v1.9, and V/J genes and CDR3 were assigned using IMGT germline references. Reads were filtered out if the reads had weak V/J assignments (E-value above 1e-6), no CDR3, stop codons, out-of-frame junctions, or ambiguous translated residues. V3J clonotypes were defined as sequences sharing an identical inferred V gene, J gene, and CDR3 amino acid sequence. Percentage overlap between repertoires was computed as shared unique clonotypes divided by the size of the smaller repertoire. Repertoire richness was assessed with RTK rarefaction, the Chao1 estimator, and Recon v2.1 estimates of unobserved clonotypes. For all TCRbeta clonotypes obtained by the gDNA method from a few donors, generation probabilities were computed with OLGA. Held by TCRdb, this immuneACCESS table contains in-frame sequences only and omits some clones. Under half of the omission traces to an unresolved V gene where checked; the cause of the rest is unknown. The DNA was the basis for D and trimming; V, J and clone size are from that table. This sample lists 2.5 million or so clones; approximately 94% were detected once. In total, the top ten clones hold about 0.13% of the sample.

Donors were healthy HIV-negative adults with no recently reported acute infections or vaccinations. All donors were Caucasian adults living in Nashville, Tennessee, USA. Magnetic negative selection was used to enrich CD4+ T cells, after which naive cells were positively selected on CD45RA and the negative fraction became the memory subset. Blood was collected by leukapheresis, and PBMCs were isolated by Ficoll-Histopaque density gradient centrifugation and then cryopreserved in liquid nitrogen vapor phase. Purity and quantity of every magnetically sorted T cell population were checked by analytical flow cytometry. Genomic DNA was isolated from every sorted fraction and measured by UV absorbance on a Nanodrop 2000c. Note on this clone: What this receptor recognizes is not known. No qualities accompany the bases; no much larger clone lies one base away.

The CDR3 measures 17 amino acids from cysteine to phenylalanine. Just the 51-base CDR3 DNA is kept, in frame starting at base 1. The germline V gene encodes CDR1 LNHDA and CDR2 SQIVND (reference sequence). Cut back by 3 bases and 12 bases, the V and J ends lie 27 bases apart. Source material: naive CD4+ T cells sorted from blood. The sample's cell subset or site, from its label and the paper: CD45RA+ positively selected. The receptor chain draws on TRBV19 and TRBJ2-1, and TRBD2 may be the D gene, going by 5 matching bases. The clonotype originates from a man aged 18 to 29 in good health. The CDR3 region reads CASSMRASSARPSMQFF. The DNA sequence reads TGTGCCAGTAGTATGCGGGCTTCTTCAGCCCGCCCGAGCATGCAGTTCTTC.